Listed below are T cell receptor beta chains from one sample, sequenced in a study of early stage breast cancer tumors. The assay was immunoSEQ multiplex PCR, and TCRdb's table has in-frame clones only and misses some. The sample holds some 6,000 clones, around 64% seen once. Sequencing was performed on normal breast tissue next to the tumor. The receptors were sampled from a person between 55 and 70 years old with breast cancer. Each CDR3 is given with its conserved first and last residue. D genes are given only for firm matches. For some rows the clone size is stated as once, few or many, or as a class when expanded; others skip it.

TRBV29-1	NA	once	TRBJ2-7	CSVGGQRGSYEQYF	TGCAGCGTGGGGGGCCAGCGGGGCTCCTACGAGCAGTACTTC
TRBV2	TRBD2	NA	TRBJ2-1	CASRLPGLAGPAQFF	TGTGCCAGCAGGCTTCCGGGACTAGCGGGACCGGCGCAGTTCTTC
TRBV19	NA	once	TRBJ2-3	CASSIRRPGADTQYF	TGTGCCAGTAGTATAAGGCGTCCCGGGGCAGATACGCAGTATTTT
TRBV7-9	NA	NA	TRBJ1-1	CASSLATGMNTEAFF	TGTGCCAGCAGCTTAGCAACAGGGATGAACACTGAAGCTTTCTTT
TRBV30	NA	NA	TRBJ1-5	CAWAGQHNQPQHF	TGTGCCTGGGCCGGACAGCACAATCAGCCCCAGCATTTT
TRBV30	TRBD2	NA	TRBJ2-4	CAWMPPPGGNIQYF	TGTGCCTGGATGCCCCCTCCGGGGGGAAACATTCAGTACTTC
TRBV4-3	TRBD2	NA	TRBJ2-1	CASSQERAGYNEQFF	TGCGCCAGCAGCCAAGAAAGAGCGGGGTACAATGAGCAGTTCTTC
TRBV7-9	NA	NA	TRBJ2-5	CASSLGHMETQYF	TGTGCCAGCAGCTTAGGGCATATGGAGACCCAGTACTTC
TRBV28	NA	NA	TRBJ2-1	CASTLWGDNEQFF	TGTGCCAGCACCCTATGGGGGGACAATGAGCAGTTCTTC
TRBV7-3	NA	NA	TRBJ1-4	CASSLKSFCEKLFF	TGTGCCAGCAGCTTAAAGAGTTTTTGTGAAAAACTGTTTTTT
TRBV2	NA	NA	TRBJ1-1	CASSSGLNTEAFF	TGTGCCAGCAGCTCGGGACTGAACACTGAAGCTTTCTTT
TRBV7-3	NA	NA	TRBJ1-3	CASSLDLGNTIYF	TGTGCCAGCAGCCTCGATCTGGGAAACACCATATATTTT
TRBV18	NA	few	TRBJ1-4	CASSPGDANEKLFF	TGTGCCAGCTCTCCAGGGGATGCTAATGAAAAACTGTTTTTT
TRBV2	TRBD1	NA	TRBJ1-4	CASSVGQGNEKLFF	TGTGCCAGCAGTGTCGGACAGGGTAATGAAAAACTGTTTTTT
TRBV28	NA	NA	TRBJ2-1	CASCTTDEQFF	TGTGCCAGCTGTACTACGGATGAGCAGTTCTTC
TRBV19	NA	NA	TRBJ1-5	CASSIWGARQPQHF	TGTGCCAGTAGTATTTGGGGGGCGCGTCAGCCCCAGCATTTT
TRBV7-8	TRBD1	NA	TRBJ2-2	CASSSSFQGVDDTGELFF	TGTGCCAGCAGCTCTTCATTCCAGGGGGTAGATGACACCGGGGAGCTGTTTTTT
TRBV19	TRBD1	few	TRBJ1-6	CASSTDRGSPLHF	TGTGCCAGTAGTACGGACAGGGGGTCACCCCTCCACTTT
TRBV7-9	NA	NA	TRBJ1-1	CASSPRNPAEAFF	TGTGCCAGCAGCCCCAGAAATCCCGCTGAAGCTTTCTTT
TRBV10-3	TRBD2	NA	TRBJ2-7	CAISESTSGSREQYF	TGTGCCATCAGTGAGTCGACTAGCGGGTCTCGCGAGCAGTACTTC
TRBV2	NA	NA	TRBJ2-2	CASKSSLSGELFF	TGTGCCAGCAAAAGCAGTCTAAGCGGGGAGCTGTTTTTT
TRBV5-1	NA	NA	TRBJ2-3	CASSLAASPTDTQYF	TGCGCCAGCAGCTTGGCGGCCAGCCCCACAGATACGCAGTATTTT
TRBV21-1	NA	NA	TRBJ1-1	CAGRDRGCTEAFF	TGTGCCGGACGGGACAGGGGATGTACTGAAGCTTTCTTT
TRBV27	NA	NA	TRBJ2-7	CASSLGPGYEQYF	TGTGCCAGCAGTTTAGGTCCAGGGTACGAGCAGTACTTC
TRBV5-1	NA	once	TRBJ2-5	CASSLGGRFGGPALQETQYF	TGCGCCAGCAGCTTGGGGGGGCGGTTTGGGGGCCCGGCTCTCCAAGAGACCCAGTACTTC
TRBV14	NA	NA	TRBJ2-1	CASSQVNEQFF	TGTGCCAGCAGCCAAGTCAATGAGCAGTTCTTC
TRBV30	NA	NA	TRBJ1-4	CAWSVPTAVYEKLFF	TGTGCCTGGAGTGTACCGACAGCCGTTTATGAAAAACTGTTTTTT
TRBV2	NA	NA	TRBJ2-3	CASTRDHSTDTQYF	TGTGCCAGCACAAGGGACCATAGCACAGATACGCAGTATTTT
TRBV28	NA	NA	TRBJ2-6	CASSYGFSSGANVLTF	TGTGCCAGCAGTTACGGGTTTTCGTCTGGGGCCAACGTCCTGACTTTC
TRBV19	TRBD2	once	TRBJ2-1	CASTAGGSYNEQFF	TGTGCCAGTACGGCGGGAGGGTCCTACAATGAGCAGTTCTTC
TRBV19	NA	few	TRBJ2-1	CASSILDRGPDEQFF	TGTGCCAGTAGTATACTGGACAGAGGGCCTGATGAGCAGTTCTTC
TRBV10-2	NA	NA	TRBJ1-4	CAGIIKRTLHATNEKLFF	TGCGCCGGTATAATAAAGCGGACCTTACATGCAACTAATGAAAAACTGTTTTTT
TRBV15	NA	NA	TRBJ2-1	CATSRTTRNNEQFF	TGTGCCACCAGCAGAACGACTAGGAACAATGAGCAGTTCTTC
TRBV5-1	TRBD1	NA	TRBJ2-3	CASSLKDRGRLSTDTQYF	TGCGCCAGCAGCCTGAAGGACAGGGGGCGACTAAGCACAGATACGCAGTATTTT
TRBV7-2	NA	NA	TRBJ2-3	CASSEQGGDTDTQYF	TGTGCCAGCAGCGAACAGGGAGGGGACACAGATACGCAGTATTTT
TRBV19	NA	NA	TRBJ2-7	CASSITGTNGEQYF	TGTGCCAGTAGTATTACCGGGACCAACGGCGAGCAGTACTTC
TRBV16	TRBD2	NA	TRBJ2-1	CASSPAAGGGNEQFF	TGTGCCAGCAGCCCCGCGGCGGGAGGCGGAAATGAGCAGTTCTTC
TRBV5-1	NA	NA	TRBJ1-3	CASSFGDRSSGNTIYF	TGCGCCAGCAGCTTCGGAGACAGGTCCTCTGGAAACACCATATATTTT
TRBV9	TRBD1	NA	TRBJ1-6	CASSVAPDRDSPLHF	TGTGCCAGCAGCGTAGCGCCGGACAGGGACTCACCCCTCCACTTT
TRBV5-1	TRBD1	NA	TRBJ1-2	CASSLGGQGTDGYTF	TGCGCCAGCAGCCTGGGGGGACAGGGAACGGATGGCTACACCTTC
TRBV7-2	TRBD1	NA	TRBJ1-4	CASSRDRGYEKLFF	TGTGCCAGCAGCAGGGACAGGGGGTATGAAAAACTGTTTTTT
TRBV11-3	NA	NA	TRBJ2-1	CASSLEARGHEQFF	TGTGCCAGCAGCTTAGAAGCGCGAGGCCATGAGCAGTTCTTC
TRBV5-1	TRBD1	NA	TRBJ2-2	CASSVGQGNTGELFF	TGCGCCAGCAGCGTGGGACAGGGGAACACCGGGGAGCTGTTTTTT
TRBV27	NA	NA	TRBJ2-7	CASSRIFNPSYEQYF	TGTGCCAGCAGCCGAATTTTTAACCCCTCCTACGAGCAGTACTTC
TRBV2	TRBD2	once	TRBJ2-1	CASSVMAGGTNVVQFF	TGTGCCAGCAGTGTTATGGCGGGGGGAACCAATGTTGTGCAGTTCTTC
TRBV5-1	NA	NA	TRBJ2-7	CASSAKMYEQYF	TGCGCCAGCAGCGCCAAGATGTACGAGCAGTACTTC
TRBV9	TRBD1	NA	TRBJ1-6	CASGDREISPLHF	TGTGCCAGCGGGGACAGGGAGATCTCACCCCTCCACTTT
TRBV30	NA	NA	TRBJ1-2	CAWSNHRYGYTF	TGTGCCTGGAGTAACCACCGATATGGCTACACCTTC
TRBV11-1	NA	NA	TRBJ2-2	CASSLGQGLHRELFF	TGTGCCAGCAGCTTAGGCCAGGGCCTCCACCGGGAGCTGTTTTTT
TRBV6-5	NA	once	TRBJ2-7	CASSSSRGAAFYEQYF	TGTGCCAGCAGTTCCTCAAGGGGGGCCGCCTTCTACGAGCAGTACTTC
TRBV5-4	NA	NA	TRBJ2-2	CASSLPSQRGTGELFF	TGTGCCAGCAGCTTGCCCTCTCAACGGGGCACCGGGGAGCTGTTTTTT
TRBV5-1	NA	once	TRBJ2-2	CASSQSTGNTGELFF	TGCGCCAGCAGCCAGTCGACAGGGAACACCGGGGAGCTGTTTTTT
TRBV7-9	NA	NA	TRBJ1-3	CASSSPTLGTSGNTIYF	TGTGCCAGCAGCTCGCCCACGCTTGGGACCTCTGGAAACACCATATATTTT
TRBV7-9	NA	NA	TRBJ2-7	CASSLGFPGGPSSYEQYF	TGTGCCAGCAGCTTAGGATTCCCGGGGGGCCCCAGCTCCTACGAGCAGTACTTC
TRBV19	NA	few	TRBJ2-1	CASSIEPRNNEQFF	TGTGCCAGTAGTATAGAACCAAGGAACAATGAGCAGTTCTTC